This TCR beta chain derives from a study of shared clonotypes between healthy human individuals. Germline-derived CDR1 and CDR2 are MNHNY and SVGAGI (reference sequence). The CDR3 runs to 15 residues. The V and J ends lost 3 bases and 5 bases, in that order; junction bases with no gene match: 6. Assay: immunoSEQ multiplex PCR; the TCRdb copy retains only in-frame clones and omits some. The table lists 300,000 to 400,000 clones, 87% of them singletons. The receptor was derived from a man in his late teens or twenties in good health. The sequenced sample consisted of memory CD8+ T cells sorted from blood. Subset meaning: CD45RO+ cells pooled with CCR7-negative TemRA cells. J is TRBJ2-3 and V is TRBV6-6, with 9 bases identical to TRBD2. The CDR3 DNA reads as TGTGCCAGCAGTTATGCGGGAGGGCTGAGAGATACGCAGTATTTT. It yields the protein CASSYAGGLRDTQYF.